The sample holds a few counts of the clone carrying this TCR beta chain. Its antigen remains unknown. Trimming removed 5 bases from V and 8 bases from J, with 13 bases in between. CDR1 is MDHEN, CDR2 SYDVKM, per germline. The CDR3 length is 13 residues. The source of the sample is a study of T cell repertoires in cytomegalovirus infection. TCRdb re-analysed the reads in MiXCR, keeping a single row per CDR3 protein. There are roughly 860,000 distinct CDR3 sequences in the sample; 32% occur only once, and around 12% lies in the top ten. The clonotype was recovered from a human donor in good health (CMV status not recorded). Some clones in this sample may be carry-over from other donors' samples. The J gene is TRBJ2-1, the V gene TRBV28; weak D call: TRBD2 (6 bases). This material consisted of cultured CD8+ T cells from PBMCs, taken from culture after CMV antigen stimulation. The CDR3: CASSLYPSDEQFF. CDR3 DNA: TGTGCCAGCAGTCTTTACCCTAGCGATGAGCAGTTCTTC.